The 32 T cell receptor beta chains presented below share a single source sample, sequenced in a study of cytomegalovirus exposure and HLA in healthy donors. Primers included in the PCR were 60 Vbeta and 13 Jbeta primers. Assay: immunoSEQ multiplex PCR; the TCRdb copy retains only in-frame clones and omits some. Counted here are around 200,000 clones, more than 75% occurring once; the ten biggest clones make up around 0.75%. Sequencing was carried out using PBMCs. The receptors shown here come from a woman aged 18-29 years in good health and CMV-seronegative.

The V call is TRBV7-2, the J call TRBJ2-3; 7 bases line up with TRBD2. V lost 4 bases and J lost 0; bases outside the gene matches: 7. CDR3 length: 16 amino acids. Germline V gives CDR1 SGHTA, CDR2 FQGNSA. CDR3 sequence: CASSSPPGLSTDTQYF. CDR3 bases: TGTGCCAGCAGCTCGCCGCCGGGACTAAGCACAGATACGCAGTATTTT.

This clone showed up just once. J is TRBJ1-2 and V is TRBV10-2; perhaps TRBD1 as D (6 bases). Trimming removed 7 bases at V and 2 bases at J, with 11 bases between. The CDR3 is 13 residues long. Per germline, CDR1 WSHSY and CDR2 SAAADI. The CDR3 DNA is TGCGCCAGCACATGGGACAACAACTATGGCTACACCTTC. Its protein is CASTWDNNYGYTF.

The chain has TRBV11-2 and TRBJ2-7; D perhaps matches TRBD1 (6 bases). CDR1 and CDR2 (germline): SGHAT, FQNNGV. Trimming cost V 3 bases and J 0 bases, with 15 bases left between them. This CDR3 is 16 amino acids long. The CDR3 protein is CASSFLLTGFSYEQYF. The DNA of the CDR3 is TGTGCCAGCAGCTTTTTGTTAACAGGGTTCTCCTACGAGCAGTACTTC.

This clone has only one observation. The V call is TRBV30, the J call TRBJ2-1; 8 positions match TRBD2. The CDR3 totals 15 residues. Germline V CDR1 and CDR2: GTSNPN, SVGIG (reference sequence). After removal of 3 bases from V and 7 bases from J, the junction contained 11 bases not matched to a gene. CDR3 sequence (DNA): TGTGCCTGGAGCGCCCCGAGCGGGAGAAGGAATGAGCAGTTCTTC. Translation gives CAWSAPSGRRNEQFF.

Only one count was recorded for this clone. V is TRBV27 and J is TRBJ2-3; 7 bases align to TRBD2. This CDR3 spans 13 amino acids. CDR1 is MNHEY, CDR2 SMNVEV, per germline (reference sequence). Germline trimming cut 4 bases from V and 7 bases from J; bases unmatched to any gene: 5. The CDR3 protein is CASSSGGRYTQYF. CDR3 nucleotide sequence: TGTGCCAGCAGTTCGGGGGGAAGGTATACGCAGTATTTT.

This clone was counted a single time. The rearrangement joins TRBV5-1 to TRBJ2-7; 8 nucleotides match TRBD2. Unmatched junction bases numbered 12, after V lost 4 bases and J lost 6 bases. The CDR3 runs to 15 residues. CDR1 is SGHRS and CDR2 is YFSETQ in the germline V gene. CDR3 region: CASSIRDPGGREQYF. Here the CDR3 DNA reads TGCGCCAGCAGCATCCGGGACCCGGGGGGGCGCGAGCAGTACTTC.

The chain combines TRBV11-3 with TRBJ2-3; 8 bases are shared with TRBD2. Trimming took 5 bases from V and 2 from J; bases not matched to a gene: 3. Germline CDR1 and CDR2: SGHNT and YENEEA. The CDR3 is 14 amino acids. As DNA, the CDR3 is TGTGCCAGCAGCCCGGGGGGGGCCACAGATACGCAGTATTTT. It is translated as CASSPGGATDTQYF.

This chain links TRBV5-1 with TRBJ2-7; 13 bases fit TRBD2. CDR3 size: 16 residues. Germline V gene lookup returns CDR1 SGHRS and CDR2 YFSETQ. V lost 0 bases to trimming and J lost 5 bases; unmatched junction nucleotides: 5. The CDR3 spells CASSLDGTSGINEQYF. CDR3 bases: TGCGCCAGCAGCTTGGATGGGACTAGCGGGATCAACGAGCAGTACTTC.

This chain connects TRBV7-9 to TRBJ2-5; 10 bases line up with TRBD2. The length of the CDR3 is 18 residues. CDR1 and CDR2 from the germline V gene are SEHNR and FQNEAQ (reference sequence). The trim removed 5 bases at V and 2 bases at J, leaving 14 bases unmatched. CDR3 coding DNA: TGTGCCAGCAGCCAAGTGGGGGGTCTAGCGGGAGAGCAAGAGACCCAGTACTTC. Its protein is CASSQVGGLAGEQETQYF.

The chain has TRBV19 and TRBJ2-7, with TRBD1 as a possible D gene (6 bases). The CDR3 runs 13 residues. Trimming took 3 bases from V and 6 from J, leaving 12 bases between them. In germline, CDR1 is LNHDA, CDR2 SQIVND (reference sequence). CDR3: CASSMEDSSEQYF. DNA of the CDR3: TGTGCCAGTAGTATGGAGGACAGTAGCGAGCAGTACTTC.

This chain links TRBV19 with TRBJ2-7, with D maybe TRBD1 (6 bases). Trimming removed 8 bases at V and 6 bases at J, with 11 bases between. This CDR3 has 11 residues. The germline V gene encodes CDR1 LNHDA and CDR2 SQIVND (reference sequence). The CDR3: CASGNRAEQYF. For the CDR3, the DNA is TGTGCCAGTGGGAACAGGGCCGAGCAGTACTTC.

The chain links TRBV28 to TRBJ1-4, with TRBD1 matching over 8 bases. Germline V gene lookup returns CDR1 MDHEN and CDR2 SYDVKM. V was clipped by 6 bases and J by 8 bases; unmatched bases: 2. This CDR3 is 12 amino acids long. CDR3: CASSTGGEKLFF. The DNA of the CDR3 is TGTGCCAGCAGCACAGGGGGAGAAAAACTGTTTTTT.

The genes are TRBV6-4 and TRBJ2-1; 7 positions match TRBD2. The CDR3 is 16 amino acids. The V gene end was trimmed by 2 bases and the J gene end by 3 bases; junction bases not matched to a gene: 7. The germline V gene encodes CDR1 MRHNA and CDR2 SNTAGT. As DNA, the CDR3 is TGTGCCAGCAGTGACCCGGGCGGGAGCGGCTACAATGAGCAGTTCTTC. Translating gives CASSDPGGSGYNEQFF.

The rearrangement links TRBV5-6 to TRBJ2-7, with D tentatively TRBD2 (7 bases). Germline V lookup: CDR1 SGHDT, CDR2 YYEEEE. Trimming removed 5 bases at V and 7 bases at J, with 16 bases between. CDR3 length equals 13 residues. CDR3 sequence: CASRPGGAQEQYF. In DNA form, the CDR3 reads TGTGCCAGCAGGCCTGGGGGGGCGCAGGAGCAGTACTTC. The full variable domain, completed using reference TRBV5-6 and TRBJ2-7, is DAGVTQSPTHLIKTRGQQVTLRCSPKSGHDTVSWYQQALGQGPQFIFQYYEEEERQRGNFPDRFSGHQFPNYSSELNVNALLLGDSALYLCASRPGGAQEQYFGPGTRLTVT.

This clone was found once. The chain combines TRBV27 with TRBJ2-1, with D possibly matching TRBD2 (8 bases). CDR1 and CDR2 (germline): MNHEY, SMNVEV (reference sequence). V dropped 6 bases and J dropped 14 bases, with 23 bases sitting between them. This CDR3 spans 14 amino acids. The CDR3, as DNA: TGTGCCAGCAGCTCCCAGGGGGGAGCAGCGGGGGAGTTCTTC. Translated: CASSSQGGAAGEFF.

This chain connects TRBV5-4 to TRBJ2-3; D perhaps matches TRBD2 (6 bases). CDR1 and CDR2 (germline): SGHNT, YYREEE (reference sequence). The CDR3 has 12 residues. CDR3 nucleotide sequence: TGTTCTTGGGGGAGGCGCACAGATACGCAGTATTTT. Translated, it gives CSWGRRTDTQYF.

Points on this clone: Other nucleotide sequences from this sample produce the same CDR3. This chain links TRBV25-1 with TRBJ1-4; D uncertain. The CDR3 loop spans 12 amino acids. Germline CDR1 reads MGHDK; CDR2 reads SYGVNS. V was trimmed by 3 bases and J by 11 bases, leaving 10 bases between them. Written as DNA, the CDR3 is TGTGCCAGCAGTGATTTGCCGGGGAAACTGTTTTTT. Amino acid sequence: CASSDLPGKLFF.

This clone was found a few times. The chain has TRBV6-1 and TRBJ1-2, with 10 nucleotides matching TRBD1. Losses at the gene ends were 6 bases for V and 3 bases for J; bases not matched to a gene: 4. CDR1 is MNHNS and CDR2 is SASEGT in the germline V gene. This CDR3 spans 14 amino acids. As DNA, the CDR3 is TGTGCCAGCAGGACAGGGGGCGACTACTATGGCTACACCTTC. It translates to CASRTGGDYYGYTF.

This chain uses TRBV28 with TRBJ2-7; 7 positions agree with TRBD1. The CDR3 has 15 amino acids. Germline trimming cut 4 bases from V and 4 bases from J; bases unmatched to any gene: 10. Germline V gives CDR1 MDHEN, CDR2 SYDVKM. The CDR3: CASSYQGDVNYEQYF. CDR3 nucleotides: TGTGCCAGCAGTTACCAGGGGGACGTGAATTACGAGCAGTACTTC.

The CDR3 here is CASSGLNYNQPQHF. CDR3 bases: TGTGCCAGCAGTGGACTTAACTATAATCAGCCCCAGCATTTT. J is TRBJ1-5 and V is TRBV2, with D unclear. The ends were cut back, 4 bases at V and 4 bases at J, with 11 bases in the middle. Germline V gives CDR1 SNHLY, CDR2 FYNNEI. The CDR3 has 14 amino acids.

This clone was found a few times. The CDR3 here is CASSQERWGTSGQETQYF. Written as DNA, the CDR3 is TGCGCCAGCAGCCAAGAGCGGTGGGGGACTAGCGGACAAGAGACCCAGTACTTC. The chain employs TRBV4-1 and TRBJ2-5, with TRBD2 identical over 11 bases. CDR3 length: 18 amino acids. J lost 2 bases, V lost 0 bases, and 8 bases had no gene match. CDR1 and CDR2 from the germline V gene are MGHRA and YSYEKL.

This chain links TRBV7-9 with TRBJ2-1, with 8 positions matching TRBD1. The CDR3 is made up of 14 amino acids. CDR1 and CDR2 from the germline V gene are SEHNR and FQNEAQ (reference sequence). The V and J ends lost 6 bases and 6 bases, in that order; junction bases with no gene match: 7. This CDR3 is CASSYQGAPNEQFF. The CDR3 nucleotides read TGTGCCAGCAGTTACCAGGGGGCGCCCAATGAGCAGTTCTTC.

This sequence joins TRBV5-3 and TRBJ2-1, with TRBD2 matching 8 bases. TRBV5-3 is flagged as an ORF with uncertain function. J was trimmed by 0 bases and V by 4 bases; bases with no gene match: 21. The CDR3 is 21 residues long. CDR3 in DNA: TGTGCCAGAAGCGATAACGGGGGGGCTAGCGGTCATAAGAGCTCCTACAATGAGCAGTTCTTC. Encoded protein: CARSDNGGASGHKSSYNEQFF.

The rearrangement links TRBV28 to TRBJ1-4; TRBD1 aligns across 9 bases. Germline lookup yields CDR1 MDHEN and CDR2 SYDVKM. Losses at the gene ends were 6 bases for V and 7 bases for J; bases not matched to a gene: 9. CDR3 size: 15 residues. The chain's CDR3 is CASSRAGTGSEKLFF. In DNA form, the CDR3 reads TGTGCCAGCAGCAGGGCCGGGACAGGGAGTGAAAAACTGTTTTTT.

J is TRBJ2-5 and V is TRBV28, with TRBD1 as a possible D gene (6 bases). The CDR3 spans 14 residues. CDR1 is MDHEN, CDR2 SYDVKM, per germline. The V end lost 6 bases, the J end lost 3 bases, and 14 bases lay between the germline ends. CDR3 sequence (DNA): TGTGCCAGCAGCGAGACGGACAGAGAAGAGACCCAGTACTTC. Protein: CASSETDREETQYF.

The chain carries TRBV7-9 and TRBJ1-5; no firm D call. This CDR3 comprises 13 residues. Trimming shortened V by 3 bases and J by 5 bases, and 8 bases separated the two germline ends. Germline lookup yields CDR1 SEHNR and CDR2 FQNEAQ (reference sequence). CDR3 loop: CASSFSDDQPQHF. Written as DNA, the CDR3 is TGTGCCAGCAGCTTTAGCGACGATCAGCCCCAGCATTTT.

This chain links TRBV4-1 with TRBJ2-7; 10 bases fit TRBD1. Germline values: CDR1 MGHRA, CDR2 YSYEKL. The CDR3 covers 14 residues. The V gene end was trimmed by 3 bases and the J gene end by 7 bases; junction bases not matched to a gene: 6. This chain's CDR3 is CASSQADRGQEQYF. In DNA, the CDR3 is TGCGCCAGCAGCCAGGCTGACAGGGGGCAGGAGCAGTACTTC.

The chain carries TRBV27 and TRBJ1-1; tentatively, D is TRBD1 (5 bases). Germline lookup yields CDR1 MNHEY and CDR2 SMNVEV (reference sequence). This CDR3 region has 13 residues. V was pared by 6 bases and J by 7 bases, with 15 bases between. CDR3 nucleotide sequence: TGTGCCAGCAGGCCCCAGGGTAGCGGTGAAGCTTTCTTT. Residues: CASRPQGSGEAFF.

This chain links TRBV6-4 with TRBJ2-1, with a weak D call TRBD2 (5 bases). V lost 3 bases and J lost 6, with 21 bases in between. CDR1 and CDR2 from the germline V gene are MRHNA and SNTAGT. The CDR3 runs 17 residues. The CDR3: CASSDRSSPLEANEQFF. The DNA of the CDR3 is TGTGCCAGCAGTGATAGAAGTAGTCCCTTGGAGGCCAATGAGCAGTTCTTC.

The gene calls are TRBV2 and TRBJ2-3, with 8 bases matching TRBD2. V dropped 4 bases and J dropped 3; count of bases not matched to a gene: 6. Germline values: CDR1 SNHLY, CDR2 FYNNEI. The CDR3 is made up of 15 amino acids. Written as DNA, the CDR3 is TGTGCCAGCAGTGGTCTTAGCGGGAAAACAGATACGCAGTATTTT. Translation gives CASSGLSGKTDTQYF.

The gene calls are TRBV15 and TRBJ2-3; 9 bases agree with TRBD1. With V trimmed by 6 bases and J by 2 bases, 6 bases remained unmatched. CDR1 is LNHNV, CDR2 YYDKDF, per germline (reference sequence). This CDR3 comprises 15 residues. CDR3 sequence reads: CATSRGTGYTDTQYF. CDR3 nucleotides: TGTGCCACCAGTCGGGGGACAGGGTACACAGATACGCAGTATTTT.

The table lists this clone with a count of one. The chain links TRBV5-1 to TRBJ2-7, with TRBD1 identical over 11 bases. The germline CDR1 and CDR2 sequences are SGHRS and YFSETQ. The CDR3 runs to 14 residues. V was pared by 5 bases and J by 6 bases, with 7 bases of the junction left unmatched. This CDR3 reads CASSPGQGAPEQYF. CDR3 DNA: TGCGCCAGCAGTCCCGGACAGGGGGCGCCCGAGCAGTACTTC.